These 31 T cell receptor beta chains share one sample of origin, sequenced in a study of blood T cell repertoires in COVID-19 (dated by TCRdb to the early 2020s). To prepare the library, the immunoSEQ multiplex PCR assay was applied. Held by TCRdb, this immuneACCESS table contains in-frame sequences only and omits some clones. Under half of the omission traces to an unresolved V gene where checked; the cause of the rest is unknown. This sample holds roughly 67,000 clones; approximately 94% were observed only once. Of the sample, approximately 2.9% is held by the ten largest clones. The sequencing sample was made of peripheral blood. These receptors were taken from a man between 65 and 85 years old with active COVID-19.

The chain combines TRBV4-1 with TRBJ1-2; maybe TRBD1 (5 bases). This CDR3 has 14 amino acids. V lost 0 bases, J lost 4 bases, and 9 bases lay in between. Germline V gives CDR1 MGHRA, CDR2 YSYEKL. The CDR3 DNA sequence: TGCGCCAGCAGCCAAGAGACAGACAGCTATGGCTACACCTTC. It codes for CASSQETDSYGYTF.

This chain uses TRBV7-2 with TRBJ2-5; TRBD2 agrees at 14 bases. Germline V lookup: CDR1 SGHTA, CDR2 FQGNSA. CDR3 size: 16 residues. The trim removed 3 bases at V and 1 base at J, leaving 1 base unmatched. CDR3 protein: CASSLGLAGVQETQYF. The CDR3, as DNA: TGTGCCAGCAGCTTGGGACTAGCGGGGGTCCAAGAGACCCAGTACTTC.

J is TRBJ2-7 and V is TRBV13, with D possibly matching TRBD1 (6 bases). Per germline, CDR1 PRHDT and CDR2 FYEKMQ (reference sequence). The CDR3 consists of 14 residues. The germline V and J ends were trimmed by 0 bases and 7 bases, with 13 bases remaining between them. The CDR3: CASSLGRAGVEQYF. DNA of the CDR3: TGTGCCAGCAGCTTAGGCCGGGCAGGGGTTGAGCAGTACTTC.

V gene TRBV9 combines with J gene TRBJ1-5; possible D gene TRBD1, 5 bases. From germline, CDR1 is SGDLS and CDR2 YYNGEE. Trimming took off 0 bases at V and 4 bases at J, with 11 bases between the two ends. The CDR3 is 15 amino acids. The CDR3 DNA reads TGTGCCAGCAGCGTAGGGGGGGTTGGGAATCAGCCCCAGCATTTT. Amino acids: CASSVGGVGNQPQHF.

CDR3 amino acids: CASRLPPKHYGYTF. CDR3 in DNA: TGTGCAAGTCGCTTACCCCCTAAACACTATGGCTACACCTTC. This chain links TRBV12-2 with TRBJ1-2. TRBV12-2 is listed as a pseudogene. This CDR3 comprises 14 residues.

The genes are TRBV6-5 and TRBJ1-1; perhaps TRBD1 as D (5 bases). V was cut by 8 bases and J by 3 bases, with 19 bases left in between. CDR1 and CDR2 from the germline V gene are MNHEY and SVGAGI. CDR3 length: 15 residues. CDR3 DNA sequence: TGTGCCAGCCGCCAGTTGAGGACACGGGACACTGAAGCTTTCTTT. It translates to CASRQLRTRDTEAFF.

The chain uses TRBV5-1 and TRBJ2-2; D is perhaps TRBD1 (6 bases). V gave up 3 bases and J gave up 2 bases, with 14 bases separating them. CDR3 length: 16 amino acids. Per the germline V gene, CDR1 is SGHRS and CDR2 is YFSETQ. The CDR3 DNA follows: TGCGCCAGCAGCTCAGGGACATTTGGTAACACCGGGGAGCTGTTTTTT. Translation gives CASSSGTFGNTGELFF.

V and J are TRBV11-2 and TRBJ1-4; a weak D match, TRBD1 (5 bases). CDR3 length: 15 residues. The germline V gene has CDR1 SGHAT and CDR2 FQNNGV. Trimming pared 1 base from V and 0 bases from J, leaving 6 bases between. CDR3 sequence: CASSLVQATNEKLFF. CDR3 nucleotides: TGTGCCAGCAGCTTAGTACAGGCAACTAATGAAAAACTGTTTTTT.

The chain has TRBV6-5 and TRBJ2-2; 8 bases are shared with TRBD1. V trimming: 5 bases; J trimming: 2 bases; junction bases outside the gene matches: 4. The CDR3 extends over 15 amino acids. CDR1 MNHEY and CDR2 SVGAGI come from the germline V gene. CDR3 sequence (DNA): TGTGCCAGCAGTAGGCAGGGGGCTAACACCGGGGAGCTGTTTTTT. It is translated as CASSRQGANTGELFF.

The CDR3 nucleotides read TGTGCCAACCCAATCTCCTGGGGGGGGCCCTTGAACTATGGCTACACCTTC. Encoded protein: CANPISWGGPLNYGYTF. This chain connects TRBV11-3 to TRBJ1-2; weak D call: TRBD1 (6 bases). Trimming pared 10 bases from V and 2 bases from J, leaving 26 bases between. The CDR3 covers 17 residues. Germline V gene data show CDR1 as SGHNT and CDR2 as YENEEA.

In the case of this clone: The junction differs from germline at one of its ends, possibly a read error. The chain is built from TRBV7-3 and TRBJ2-3, with TRBD2 identical over 9 bases. Germline CDR1 SGHTA, CDR2 FQGTGA. The CDR3 totals 14 residues. The CDR3 loop reads CASSLGTSIDTQYF. The CDR3 DNA reads as TGTGCCAGCAGCCTAGGGACTAGCATAGATACGCAGTATTTT.

This chain links TRBV18 with TRBJ2-5, with D possibly TRBD1 on 6 matching bases. V shed 2 bases and J shed 5 bases, with 18 bases lying between them. There are 16 residues in the CDR3. Germline V CDR1 and CDR2: KGHSH, LQKENI. The CDR3 DNA reads as TGTGCCAGCTCACCAAGTCTCCAGGCCACAGGGGAGACCCAGTACTTC. Translation: CASSPSLQATGETQYF. The whole variable domain, remainder taken from reference TRBV18 and TRBJ2-5, is NAGVMQNPRHLVRRRGQEARLRCSPMKGHSHVYWYRQLPEEGLKFMVYLQKENIIDESGMPKERFSAEFPKEGPSILRIQQVVRGDSAAYFCASSPSLQATGETQYFGPGTRLLVL.

The rearrangement joins TRBV5-6 to TRBJ1-5, with a weak D call TRBD1 (6 bases). Looked up from germline, CDR1 is SGHDT and CDR2 is YYEEEE. V lost 4 bases, J lost 6 bases, and 20 bases lay in between. The CDR3 is 16 residues long. CDR3 residues: CASSEGGGLAGQPQHF. CDR3 DNA: TGTGCCAGCAGCGAGGGGGGCGGATTAGCGGGTCAGCCCCAGCATTTT.

The rearrangement joins TRBV3-1 (or the pseudogene TRBV3-2) to TRBJ1-2; TRBD1 matches 8 bases. V shed 4 bases, J shed 3 bases, and the junction held 10 bases outside the gene matches. Germline V CDR1 and CDR2: LGHDT, YNNKEL (reference sequence). This CDR3 has 16 residues. CDR3 protein: CASSRTGKGRDYGYTF. DNA for the CDR3: TGTGCCAGCAGCCGGACAGGGAAGGGGAGAGACTATGGCTACACCTTC.

The chain recombines TRBV6-5 with TRBJ1-3; 7 bases are a match to TRBD1. CDR3 length equals 16 residues. Trimming at V came to 4 bases and at J to 0 bases, leaving 6 bases not matched to a gene. The germline gives CDR1 MNHEY, CDR2 SVGAGI. The CDR3 spells CASSSRQGFSGNTIYF. Written as DNA, the CDR3 is TGTGCCAGCAGTTCCCGACAGGGATTCTCTGGAAACACCATATATTTT.

CDR3 protein: CASSKEAGVTVSDEQYV. CDR3 DNA sequence: TGTGCCAGCAGCAAAGAAGCAGGGGTGACGGTCAGCGACGAGCAGTACGTC. V usage is TRBV21-1 and J usage is TRBJ2-7; TRBD1 is taken as the D call from the table, unchecked against the DNA. TRBV21-1 is assigned pseudogene status. The CDR3 has 17 residues.

This clone was picked up one time. V gene TRBV9 combines with J gene TRBJ1-1; weak D call: TRBD1 (5 bases). The CDR3 has 13 amino acids. V was cut by 4 bases and J by 7 bases, with 14 bases left in between. CDR1 and CDR2 (germline): SGDLS, YYNGEE. The CDR3 DNA reads TGTGCCAGCAGCCCCGACAGTCCCCTTGAAGCTTTCTTT. Translated, it gives CASSPDSPLEAFF. Combining the CDR3 with reference TRBV9 and TRBJ1-1 gives the whole variable domain DSGVTQTPKHLITATGQRVTLRCSPRSGDLSVYWYQQSLDQGLQFLIQYYNGEERAKGNILERFSAQQFPDLHSELNLSSLELGDSALYFCASSPDSPLEAFFGQGTRLTVV.

V usage is TRBV3-1 (or the pseudogene TRBV3-2) and J usage is TRBJ2-5; D might be TRBD2 (5 bases). This CDR3 comprises 16 residues. Germline-derived CDR1 and CDR2 are LGHDT and YNNKEL (reference sequence). V gave up 4 bases and J gave up 1 base, with 16 bases separating them. The CDR3 DNA is TGTGCCAGCAGCCTCGCTTCGGGGAACACCCAAGAGACCCAGTACTTC. Translating gives CASSLASGNTQETQYF.

The chain carries TRBV5-6 and TRBJ1-2; D perhaps matches TRBD1 (6 bases). The CDR3 spans 11 residues. The V gene lost 1 base and the J gene lost 13 bases, with 11 bases spanning the gap. In germline, CDR1 is SGHDT, CDR2 YYEEEE. The CDR3 DNA follows: TGTGCCAGCAGCTTGAATGGGGGCCCCACCTTC. Translation gives CASSLNGGPTF.

This chain connects TRBV7-9 to TRBJ2-2; D is possibly TRBD1 (7 bases). V dropped 6 bases and J dropped 2 bases, with 13 bases sitting between them. The germline V gene encodes CDR1 SEHNR and CDR2 FQNEAQ (reference sequence). The CDR3 spans 15 residues. The CDR3 reads CASREGQPNTGELFF. The CDR3 nucleotides read TGTGCCAGCAGGGAGGGACAGCCAAACACCGGGGAGCTGTTTTTT.

The chain has TRBV5-6 and TRBJ1-1, with D hard to call. Trimming shortened V by 0 bases and J by 4 bases, and 10 bases separated the two germline ends. Per germline, CDR1 SGHDT and CDR2 YYEEEE. The CDR3 runs 14 residues. Here the CDR3 DNA reads TGTGCCAGCAGCTTGGTTGTGCCTACCACTGAAGCTTTCTTT. Encoded protein: CASSLVVPTTEAFF.

A note on this clone: One end of the junction is discordant with germline, which a read error may explain. The rearrangement uses TRBV6-1 and TRBJ2-1, with TRBD1 as a possible D gene (6 bases). This CDR3 contains 13 residues. Germline V gene data show CDR1 as MNHNS and CDR2 as SASEGT. The CDR3, as DNA: TGTGCCAGCAGTGAACGGTTTAGCTCCCAGGGGATCTTC. Translating gives CASSERFSSQGIF.

This rearrangement joins TRBV15 to TRBJ2-5; 10 bases are a match to TRBD2. Germline V CDR1 and CDR2: LNHNV, YYDKDF (reference sequence). This CDR3 region has 17 residues. Unmatched junction bases numbered 6, after V lost 0 bases and J lost 2 bases. The CDR3 DNA is TGTGCCACCAGCAGAGACCCGTTAGCGGGGGGTCAAGAGACCCAGTACTTC. This gives the protein CATSRDPLAGGQETQYF.

Here the CDR3 reads CASRSGGNEQFF. The CDR3 nucleotides are TGTGCCAGCAGGTCAGGAGGCAATGAGCAGTTCTTC. The V and J genes are TRBV11-2 and TRBJ2-1, with D perhaps TRBD2 (5 bases). This CDR3 is 12 amino acids long. V lost 6 bases to trimming and J lost 6 bases, with 9 bases between them. Germline-derived CDR1 and CDR2 are SGHAT and FQNNGV. Together with reference TRBV11-2 and TRBJ2-1, the CDR3 gives the full variable domain: EAGVAQSPRYKIIEKRQSVAFWCNPISGHATLYWYQQILGQGPKLLIQFQNNGVVDDSQLPKDRFSAERLKGVDSTLKIQPAKLEDSAVYLCASRSGGNEQFFGPGTRLTVL.

V is TRBV6-2 or TRBV6-3 and J is TRBJ2-5; D is unresolved. The CDR3 is 11 amino acids. Trimming left V 4 bases short and J 4 bases short, with 4 bases between. Germline CDR1 reads MNHEY; CDR2 reads SVGEGT. CDR3 amino acids: CASSSLETQYF. The CDR3 DNA follows: TGTGCCAGCAGTTCGTTAGAGACCCAGTACTTC.

The gene calls are TRBV28 and TRBJ1-4, with 8 bases lining up with TRBD1. Looked up from germline, CDR1 is MDHEN and CDR2 is SYDVKM. V shed 4 bases and J 5 bases; nucleotides not matched to a gene: 9. The CDR3 is 16 amino acids. Here the CDR3 DNA reads TGTGCCAGCAGTTCTTTGACAGGGGCCACCAATGAAAAACTGTTTTTT. It encodes CASSSLTGATNEKLFF.

The chain couples TRBV7-2 to TRBJ2-3; possible D gene TRBD1, 5 bases. Germline CDR1 SGHTA, CDR2 FQGNSA. V lost 3 bases, J lost 11 bases, and 9 bases lay in between. This CDR3 is built from 11 residues. In DNA, the CDR3 is TGTGCCAGCAGCTTTACAGGAAAGCAGTATTTT. This codes for CASSFTGKQYF.

The rearrangement links TRBV19 to TRBJ2-1; no clear D. CDR1 LNHDA and CDR2 SQIVND come from the germline V gene (reference sequence). The CDR3 sequence is 16 residues long. V lost 1 base and J lost 5, with 15 bases in between. The CDR3 DNA is TGTGCCAGTAGTATAGGGTTGCAGATTTCCGACAATGAGCAGTTCTTC. It encodes CASSIGLQISDNEQFF.

This clone appeared once. The rearrangement joins TRBV5-6 to TRBJ2-1, with D perhaps TRBD2 (7 bases). V was cut by 0 bases and J by 3 bases, with 13 bases left in between. The CDR3 extends over 16 amino acids. Germline V lookup: CDR1 SGHDT, CDR2 YYEEEE. The CDR3 loop is CASSLVGGGVYNEQFF. DNA of the CDR3: TGTGCCAGCAGCTTGGTGGGCGGGGGCGTCTACAATGAGCAGTTCTTC.

V gene TRBV6-5 combines with J gene TRBJ2-2; 9 nucleotides agree with TRBD1. V lost 5 bases to trimming and J lost 8 bases; unmatched junction nucleotides: 6. Germline CDR1 reads MNHEY; CDR2 reads SVGAGI. The CDR3 is 14 amino acids. CDR3 nucleotides: TGTGCCAGCAGTCACCGGACAGGGGATGGGGAGCTGTTTTTT. Translated: CASSHRTGDGELFF.

V and J are TRBV5-5 and TRBJ1-4; the match to TRBD1 covers 7 bases. CDR3 length: 15 amino acids. Germline trimming cut 4 bases from V and 3 bases from J; bases unmatched to any gene: 6. The germline CDR1 and CDR2 sequences are SGHKS and YYEKEE (reference sequence). CDR3 coding DNA: TGTGCCAGCAGCCGGGCGCAGGGGGCTAATGAAAAACTGTTTTTT. It codes for CASSRAQGANEKLFF.